The 5 T cell receptor beta chains below all came from one sample that was sequenced in a study of CD8 T cells in ankylosing spondylitis (dated by TCRdb to the late 2010s). On the study overall, not on this receptor specifically: Blood from ankylosing spondylitis patients appeared to be characterized by a TCR beta motif made up of 8 or 9 highly homologous amino acid variants.

The library was obtained by 5' RACE. Sequencing relied on an Illumina HiSeq 2500. The public reads were run again by TCRdb, first through fastp at Q25 and then through MiXCR, and only productive beta chains were kept. Here each entry gathers all rows of one CDR3 protein and keeps the most common genes and DNA. The sample table records fewer than 550,000 distinct CDR3 sequences; approximately 5.3% of these occur just once. The ten largest account for 3.5% of the sample. Which antigens these TCRs recognize remains unknown. Sequenced material: blood, either unsorted or a sorted T cell fraction (not recorded which). Every receptor here comes from a male donor with ankylosing spondylitis.

This clonotype was observed many times. The CDR3 is CASSLEGGGVSEKLFF. The CDR3 DNA reads as TGCGCCAGCAGCTTGGAGGGGGGGGGCGTCTCTGAAAAACTGTTTTTT. The V and J genes are TRBV5-1 and TRBJ1-4; a possible D gene is TRBD1 (6 bases). Germline values: CDR1 SGHRS, CDR2 YFSETQ. The V end lost 0 bases, the J end lost 7 bases, and 16 bases lay between the germline ends. The CDR3 consists of 16 residues. Based on the CDR3 plus reference TRBV5-1 and TRBJ1-4, the full variable domain is KAGVTQTPRYLIKTRGQQVTLSCSPISGHRSVSWYQQTPGQGLQFLFEYFSETQRNKGNFPGRFSGRQFSNSRSEMNVSTLELGDSALYLCASSLEGGGVSEKLFFGSGTQLSVL.

This clonotype came up many times. The V gene is TRBV4-2, the J gene TRBJ1-5, with a tentative D call TRBD1 (6 bases). Germline lookup yields CDR1 LGHNA and CDR2 YNFKEQ. CDR3 size: 16 residues. The germline V and J ends were trimmed by 4 bases and 2 bases, with 15 bases remaining between them. In nucleotides, the CDR3 is TGTGCCAGCAGCCTCTCGACAGGATGGGGCAATCAGCCCCAGCATTTT. Protein sequence: CASSLSTGWGNQPQHF.

Ten or more counts support this clonotype. This chain links TRBV4-2 with TRBJ2-7; D might be TRBD2 (6 bases). CDR3 length: 15 residues. Germline assignment: CDR1 LGHNA and CDR2 YNFKEQ. V lost 4 bases to trimming and J lost 0 bases, with 13 bases between them. CDR3 sequence reads: CASSRYRENSYEQYF. For the CDR3, the DNA is TGTGCCAGCAGCCGGTACCGGGAGAACTCCTACGAGCAGTACTTC.

The chain uses TRBV5-1 and TRBJ2-7; the D gene is possibly TRBD1 (5 bases). The CDR3 has 14 residues. V lost 4 bases and J 7 bases, leaving 18 bases between the germline ends. CDR1 and CDR2 from the germline V gene are SGHRS and YFSETQ. The CDR3 sequence: CASSLDGAATEQYF. CDR3 bases: TGCGCCAGCAGCCTGGATGGGGCGGCTACGGAGCAGTACTTC.

This clonotype was recorded many times. V gene TRBV7-8 combines with J gene TRBJ2-7, with TRBD2 as a possible D gene (6 bases). There are 15 residues in the CDR3. CDR1 is SGHVS and CDR2 is FQNEAQ in the germline V gene. Trimming left V 0 bases short and J 2 bases short, with 11 bases between. CDR3 residues: CASSLAEGIPYEQYF. For the CDR3, the DNA is TGTGCCAGCAGCTTAGCGGAGGGGATCCCCTACGAGCAGTACTTC.